This T cell receptor (beta chain) comes out of a study of CD8 T cells in Susac syndrome. The study's findings and limits: It was acknowledged in the study that the number of individuals who were included in its TCR sequencing and HLA analysis was relatively small.

A remark on this clonotype: The antigen is not known.

High-throughput TCR beta sequencing covered peripheral CD8+ and CD4+ T cells. Bulk CD8+ and CD4+ cells came from magnetic negative isolation; CD8+ TEMRA by FACS. An amount of RNA that ranged from about 0.45 to 1 ug was reverse transcribed with random hexamers. Amplification of TCR beta CDR3 spanned 54 Vbeta and 13 Jbeta via immunoSEQ multiplex PCR. TCRdb fed the immunoSEQ multiplex PCR reads into MiXCR, producing one record per CDR3 protein. The table includes around 150,000 distinct CDR3 sequences, 93% detected once. Germline V gene sequence: CDR1 DFQATT, CDR2 SNEGSKA (reference sequence). V trimming: 2 bases; J trimming: 2 bases; junction bases outside the gene matches: 4. The CDR3 spans 14 residues.

The sample taken for sequencing was CD4+ T cells from PBMCs. The V call is TRBV20-1, the J call TRBJ2-5; 8 positions agree with TRBD1. The TCR comes from a human donor in good health. The CDR3 spells CSARRGQGQETQYF. The CDR3 DNA reads TGCAGTGCTAGAAGAGGACAGGGACAAGAGACCCAGTACTTC.